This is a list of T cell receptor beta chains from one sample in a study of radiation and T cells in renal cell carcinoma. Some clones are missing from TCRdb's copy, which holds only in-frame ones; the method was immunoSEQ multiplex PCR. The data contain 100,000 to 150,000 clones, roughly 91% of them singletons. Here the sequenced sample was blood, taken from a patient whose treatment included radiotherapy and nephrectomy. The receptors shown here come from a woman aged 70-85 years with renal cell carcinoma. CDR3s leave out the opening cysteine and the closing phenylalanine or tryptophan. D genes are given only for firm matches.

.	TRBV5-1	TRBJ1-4	ASSSGINEKLF
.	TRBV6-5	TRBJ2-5	ASSYSAGETQY
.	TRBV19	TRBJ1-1	ASKRGGNTEAF
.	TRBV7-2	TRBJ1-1	ASSLRPNTEAF
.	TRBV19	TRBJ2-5	ASSDAGRAQY
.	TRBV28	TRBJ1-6	ASSPPRGAGDSPLH
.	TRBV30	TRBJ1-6	AWSMGQAYNSPLH
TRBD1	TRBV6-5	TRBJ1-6	ASSSRDSLPNSPLH
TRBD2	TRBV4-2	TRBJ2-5	ASSLNVRAGGPETQY
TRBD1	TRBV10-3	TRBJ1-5	AISPGTGGSNQPQH
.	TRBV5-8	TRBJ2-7	ASSLTYEQY
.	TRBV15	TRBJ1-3	ATSRYNGVRPGNTIY
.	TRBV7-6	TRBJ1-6	ASSLSGANSPLH
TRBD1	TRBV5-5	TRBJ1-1	ASSYDRGLLNTEAF
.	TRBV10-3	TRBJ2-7	AISEVHTYEQY
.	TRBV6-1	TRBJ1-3	ASSEVKRGNTIY
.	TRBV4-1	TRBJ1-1	ASSRREGGNTEAF
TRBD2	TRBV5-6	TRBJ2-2	ASSIGGGAGTGELF
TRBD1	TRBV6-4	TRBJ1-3	ATGQDSSGNTIY
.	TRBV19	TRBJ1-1	ASNPTLGRNTEAF
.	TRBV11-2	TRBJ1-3	ASSLASTGVGNTIY
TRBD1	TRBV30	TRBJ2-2	ALERQGTNTGELF
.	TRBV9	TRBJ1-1	ASSVTSGQNTEAF
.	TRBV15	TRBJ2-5	ATSRASGPQY
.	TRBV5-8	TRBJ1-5	ASSSGNRGENQPQH
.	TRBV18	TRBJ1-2	ASSPPFRTENYGYT
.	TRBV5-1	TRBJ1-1	ASSFGGEGTEAF
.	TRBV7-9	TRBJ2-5	ASSSVGPQETQY
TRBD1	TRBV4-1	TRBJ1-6	ASSQGDSNNSPLH
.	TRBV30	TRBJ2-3	AWNQGDTQY
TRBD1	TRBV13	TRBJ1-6	ASSRIGQGGPYNSPLH
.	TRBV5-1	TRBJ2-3	ASSLGGATDTQY
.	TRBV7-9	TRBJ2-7	ASSLETGSYEQY
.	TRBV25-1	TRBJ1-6	ASQPLDGTNSPLH
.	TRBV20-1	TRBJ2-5	SASLGETQY
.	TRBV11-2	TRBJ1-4	ASSLIGGHTNEKLF
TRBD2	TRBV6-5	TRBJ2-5	ASSQRGGGETQY
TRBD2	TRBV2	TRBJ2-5	ASSENGVAGVGETQY
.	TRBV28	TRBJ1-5	ASRRELRGPLSSSNQPQH
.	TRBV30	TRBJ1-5	AWSNREYQPQH
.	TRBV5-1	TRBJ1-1	ASSLIGHTNTEAF
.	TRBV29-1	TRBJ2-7	SARGGSYEQY
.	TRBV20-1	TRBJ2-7	SARDGYEQY
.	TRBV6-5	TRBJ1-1	ASSLQGWNTEAF
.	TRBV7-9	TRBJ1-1	ASSLGSMAEAF